This entry lists 9 T cell receptor beta chains sequenced from one sample in a study of shared clonotypes between healthy human individuals. Clones were sequenced by immunoSEQ multiplex PCR, and TCRdb holds only the in-frame ones, with some missing. This table holds 2 million to 2.5 million clones, approximately 95% found once. Sequencing used naive CD4+ T cells sorted from blood. Subset specified: CD45RA+ positively selected. These receptors were obtained from a man aged 18 to 30 in good health.

V usage is TRBV5-1 and J usage is TRBJ1-6; no firm D call. The V gene lost 3 bases and the J gene lost 10 bases, with 17 bases spanning the gap. The CDR3 has 15 amino acids. Germline V gene sequence: CDR1 SGHRS, CDR2 YFSETQ. CDR3 in DNA: TGCGCCAGCAGCTGGGATGTCGGTACGGGATCACCCCTCCACTTT. It translates to CASSWDVGTGSPLHF.

This sequence joins TRBV30 and TRBJ1-6, with TRBD1 identical over 10 bases. V shed 6 bases and J 5 bases; nucleotides not matched to a gene: 13. CDR3 length equals 17 residues. Germline V CDR1 and CDR2: GTSNPN, SVGIG (reference sequence). CDR3 nucleotides: TGTGCCTGTCCTAAAGGACAGGGGGTACTTCATAATTCACCCCTCCACTTT. It codes for CACPKGQGVLHNSPLHF.

The gene calls are TRBV5-1 and TRBJ1-6; TRBD1 might be the D (6 bases). V lost 4 bases and J 5 bases, leaving 13 bases between the germline ends. The CDR3 is made up of 15 amino acids. Germline V gene sequence: CDR1 SGHRS, CDR2 YFSETQ. The CDR3 here is CASSVQGGDNSPLHF. DNA for the CDR3: TGCGCCAGCAGCGTACAGGGTGGCGATAATTCACCCCTCCACTTT.

This clone showed up just a few times. The chain employs TRBV19 and TRBJ1-6; 9 bases are a match to TRBD1. Germline CDR1 reads LNHDA; CDR2 reads SQIVND (reference sequence). V dropped 1 base and J dropped 7; count of bases not matched to a gene: 8. This CDR3 has 17 residues. DNA for the CDR3: TGTGCCAGTAGTATAGTCACGGGACAGGGAGGAAATTCACCCCTCCACTTT. Residues: CASSIVTGQGGNSPLHF.

The rearrangement uses TRBV6-5 and TRBJ2-7; tentatively, D is TRBD1 (6 bases). The germline V and J ends were trimmed by 8 bases and 2 bases, with 13 bases remaining between them. CDR1 is MNHEY and CDR2 is SVGAGI in the germline V gene. This CDR3 is 13 amino acids long. CDR3 loop: CASSGTQTYEQYF. CDR3 sequence (DNA): TGTGCCAGCTCGGGGACACAGACCTACGAGCAGTACTTC.

The chain is built from TRBV30 and TRBJ1-5; D unclear. Germline assignment: CDR1 GTSNPN and CDR2 SVGIG (reference sequence). The CDR3 has 14 amino acids. V was pared by 0 bases and J by 5 bases, with 11 bases between. Here the CDR3 reads CAWSVGRKDQPQHF. CDR3 nucleotide sequence: TGTGCCTGGAGTGTCGGCAGGAAAGATCAGCCCCAGCATTTT. Based on the CDR3 plus reference TRBV30 and TRBJ1-5, the full variable domain is SQTIHQWPATLVQPVGSPLSLECTVEGTSNPNLYWYRQAAGRGLQLLFYSVGIGQISSEVPQNLSASRPQDRQFILSSKKLLLSDSGFYLCAWSVGRKDQPQHFGDGTRLSIL.

This sequence joins TRBV5-4 and TRBJ1-3; 9 nucleotides agree with TRBD1. V lost 4 bases and J lost 4; bases outside the gene matches: 15. The CDR3 contains 18 residues. The V gene's germline CDR1 is SGHNT and CDR2 YYREEE (reference sequence). The CDR3 sequence is CASSPNNPGTGTGNTIYF. CDR3 coding DNA: TGTGCCAGCAGCCCAAATAATCCCGGGACAGGGACCGGAAACACCATATATTTT.

V usage is TRBV5-4 and J usage is TRBJ2-7; 8 nucleotides match TRBD2. Germline V gene data show CDR1 as SGHNT and CDR2 as YYREEE (reference sequence). The ends lost 3 bases at V and 5 bases at J; junction bases unmatched: 16. The CDR3 runs 17 residues. CDR3 DNA: TGTGCCAGCAGCTCCCGGGGGGGTGCGGGAGCGGAGGACGAGCAGTACTTC. Translating gives CASSSRGGAGAEDEQYF.

This chain links TRBV18 with TRBJ2-2, with D tentatively TRBD1 (7 bases). CDR3 length: 16 residues. Trimming pared 1 base from V and 2 bases from J, leaving 11 bases between. The germline gives CDR1 KGHSH, CDR2 LQKENI. CDR3 bases: TGTGCCAGCTCACCACTTCAGGGGGGCAACACCGGGGAGCTGTTTTTT. Amino acid sequence: CASSPLQGGNTGELFF.